At least ten counts were recorded for the clone carrying this T cell receptor (beta chain). Its antigen remains unknown. The sample comes from a study of CD8+CD57+ T cells in acquired aplastic anemia. The overall study: DNA from sorted CD4+ and CD8+ cells averaged around 3 ug. Whole-study findings and limits: In common between the patients and the controls were twenty-nine CD8+ CDR3 sequences. Significant differences in CD8+ Simpson's diversity were not observed between patients and controls.

Genomic DNA acted as the template from which TCR beta VDJ combination and CDR3 sequence profiling were carried out. TCRdb independently ran MiXCR on the reads; one entry per CDR3 protein. The sample comprises 150,000 to 200,000 distinct CDR3 sequences, roughly 45% of which are singletons, and 1.1% rests with the top ten. With 3 bases removed from V and 5 bases from J, the gap between germline ends came to 13 bases. The CDR3 runs 13 residues. Per germline, CDR1 DFQATT and CDR2 SNEGSKA (reference sequence). V is TRBV20-1 and J is TRBJ2-5, with D tentatively TRBD1 (6 bases). Sequencing input: sorted CD4+, CD8+, or CD8+CD57+ T cells (not recorded which) from PBMCs. This TCR came from a human donor in good health. This CDR3 is CSASGQGIETQYF. As DNA, the CDR3 is TGCAGTGCTAGCGGTCAGGGGATTGAGACCCAGTACTTC.